What follows are 6 T cell receptor beta chains derived from one specimen sequenced in a study of cytomegalovirus exposure and HLA in healthy donors. The primer mix had 60 Vbeta and 13 Jbeta primers. Libraries were prepared by immunoSEQ multiplex PCR; TCRdb keeps only in-frame clonotypes and omits some of them. This sample carries 150,000 to 200,000 clones, roughly 65% of them seen once, and the ten largest clones take about 4.5%. The sample taken for sequencing was PBMCs. Source of these receptors: a man between 18 and 29 years old in good health and CMV-seropositive.

The chain is built from TRBV9 and TRBJ2-5; TRBD1 is a possible D gene (5 bases). The CDR3 consists of 14 residues. In germline, CDR1 is SGDLS, CDR2 YYNGEE. Trimming shortened V by 5 bases and J by 2 bases, and 13 bases separated the two germline ends. CDR3 in amino acids: CASSKTAYQETQYF. In DNA form, the CDR3 reads TGTGCCAGCAGTAAGACAGCATATCAAGAGACCCAGTACTTC. Full variable domain (remainder filled in from reference TRBV9 and TRBJ2-5): DSGVTQTPKHLITATGQRVTLRCSPRSGDLSVYWYQQSLDQGLQFLIQYYNGEERAKGNILERFSAQQFPDLHSELNLSSLELGDSALYFCASSKTAYQETQYFGPGTRLLVL.

Only a few counts were recorded for this clone. The chain links TRBV9 to TRBJ1-2; D unresolved. The CDR3 is 14 residues long. CDR1 is SGDLS and CDR2 is YYNGEE in the germline V gene. Trimming stripped 0 bases from V and 3 bases from J, with 9 bases between. The CDR3 here is CASSVGEGDYGYTF. CDR3 bases: TGTGCCAGCAGCGTAGGGGAGGGTGACTATGGCTACACCTTC.

The chain joins TRBV11-3 to TRBJ2-6; D not resolved. The ends were cut back, 5 bases at V and 0 bases at J, with 8 bases in the middle. Germline-derived CDR1 and CDR2 are SGHNT and YENEEA. CDR3 length: 15 residues. The DNA for the CDR3 is TGTGCCAGCAGCCTTAGTCCCTCTGGGGCCAACGTCCTGACTTTC. Protein sequence: CASSLSPSGANVLTF.

The chain recombines TRBV4-2 with TRBJ2-3; D is perhaps TRBD2 (6 bases). The CDR3 is made up of 14 amino acids. CDR1 is LGHNA, CDR2 YNFKEQ, per germline. With 3 bases removed from V and 9 bases from J, the gap between germline ends came to 16 bases. CDR3 in DNA: TGTGCCAGCAGCCAGGAGGGGCCAGGGAGGACGCAGTATTTT. This sequence encodes CASSQEGPGRTQYF.

This clone was seen a handful of times. The chain is built from TRBV6-5 and TRBJ1-4; tentatively, D is TRBD1 (5 bases). Germline lookup yields CDR1 MNHEY and CDR2 SVGAGI. The CDR3 is made up of 14 amino acids. V was pared by 2 bases and J by 12 bases, with 16 bases between. The CDR3 sequence: CASSYLREGSELFF. In DNA form, the CDR3 reads TGTGCCAGCAGTTACCTGAGGGAGGGGTCGGAACTGTTTTTT.

The chain's CDR3 is CASSLSRSGQDNSPLHF. The CDR3 bases are TGTGCCAGCAGCCTATCTCGCTCGGGACAAGATAATTCACCCCTCCACTTT. The genes are TRBV4-2 and TRBJ1-6; possibly TRBD1 for D (6 bases). The V end was cut by 4 bases, the J end by 5 bases, with 18 bases between. Germline CDR1 reads LGHNA; CDR2 reads YNFKEQ. The CDR3 spans 17 residues.